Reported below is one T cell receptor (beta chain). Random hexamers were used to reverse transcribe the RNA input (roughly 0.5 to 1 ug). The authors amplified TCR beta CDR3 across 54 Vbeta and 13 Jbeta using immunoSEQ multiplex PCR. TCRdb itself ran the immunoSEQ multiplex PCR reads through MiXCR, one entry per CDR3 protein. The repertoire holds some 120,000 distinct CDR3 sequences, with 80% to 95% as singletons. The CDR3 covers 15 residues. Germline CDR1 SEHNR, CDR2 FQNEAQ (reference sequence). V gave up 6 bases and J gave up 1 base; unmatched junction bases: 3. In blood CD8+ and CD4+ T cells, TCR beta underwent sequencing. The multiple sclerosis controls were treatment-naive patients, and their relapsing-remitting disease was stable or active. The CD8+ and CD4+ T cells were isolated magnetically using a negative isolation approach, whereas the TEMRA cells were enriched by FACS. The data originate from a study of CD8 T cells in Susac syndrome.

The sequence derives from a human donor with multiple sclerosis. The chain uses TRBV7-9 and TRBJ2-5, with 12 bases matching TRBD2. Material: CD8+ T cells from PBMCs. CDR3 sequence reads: CASRGTSGSQETQYF. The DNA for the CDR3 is TGTGCCAGCAGGGGGACTAGCGGGTCCCAAGAGACCCAGTACTTC.